This T cell receptor (beta chain) emerged from a study of T cell responses to AZD1222 COVID-19 vaccine. Study-level results: Nearly half of the spike-specific TCRs reportedly recognize variant regions that carry no mutations. AZD1222 recipients seropositive at baseline numbered only 5 or 6.

As regards this clone: As yet, its antigen is unknown.

The protocol was immunoSEQ multiplex PCR, while the TCRdb copy is restricted to in-frame clones and leaves out a portion. The sample comprises approximately 92,000 clones, around 84% of which are singletons, and 10% rests with the top ten. CDR3 length equals 13 residues. CDR1 is SQVTM, CDR2 ANQGSEA, per germline. The germline V and J ends were trimmed by 5 bases and 4 bases, with 14 bases remaining between them. This sequence joins TRBV29-1 and TRBJ2-5, with D maybe TRBD1 (8 bases). The sequence was collected from an adult in good health. Sequencing was performed on peripheral blood, taken on day 0 of AZD1222 vaccination. CDR3: CSVITGGGETQYF. CDR3 nucleotides: TGCAGCGTTATTACAGGGGGGGGAGAGACCCAGTACTTC.